The 6 T cell receptor beta chains in this list originate from one sample, sequenced in a study of blood T cell repertoires in COVID-19. Sequencing was performed with immunoSEQ multiplex PCR; in TCRdb, only in-frame clones are kept and a portion is missing. The data contain a few hundred thousand clones, 70% to 90% of them singletons. Sequencing was carried out using PBMCs or T cells enriched from blood (not recorded which). The receptors derive from a woman aged 35 to 49 who had recovered from COVID-19.

The rearrangement uses TRBV24-1 and TRBJ2-3; 7 bases align to TRBD1. Germline-derived CDR1 and CDR2 are KGHDR and SFDVKD. This CDR3 has 14 amino acids. V lost 4 bases to trimming and J lost 1 base; unmatched junction nucleotides: 1. CDR3 protein: CATSEGQGTDTQYF. The CDR3 DNA sequence: TGTGCCACCAGTGAAGGACAGGGCACAGATACGCAGTATTTT.

The chain uses TRBV9 and TRBJ1-6; 11 nucleotides match TRBD1. The V segment lost 3 bases and the J segment 10 bases; nucleotides outside the gene matches: 12. The CDR3 runs 17 residues. Germline-derived CDR1 and CDR2 are SGDLS and YYNGEE. The CDR3 protein is CASSAGPGQGASSPLHF. CDR3 nucleotides: TGTGCCAGCAGCGCAGGACCCGGACAGGGGGCATCCTCACCCCTCCACTTT. Together with reference TRBV9 and TRBJ1-6, the CDR3 gives the full variable domain: DSGVTQTPKHLITATGQRVTLRCSPRSGDLSVYWYQQSLDQGLQFLIQYYNGEERAKGNILERFSAQQFPDLHSELNLSSLELGDSALYFCASSAGPGQGASSPLHFGNGTRLTVT.

This rearrangement joins TRBV27 to TRBJ2-7, with 10 bases lining up with TRBD1. The CDR3 runs to 14 residues. Germline loops: CDR1 MNHEY, CDR2 SMNVEV (reference sequence). J gave up 3 bases and V 4 bases, and 3 bases lay outside the gene matches. CDR3 sequence: CASSWGQGNYEQYF. Here the CDR3 DNA reads TGTGCCAGCAGTTGGGGACAGGGGAACTACGAGCAGTACTTC.

The rearrangement joins TRBV7-9 to TRBJ2-6; the D gene is possibly TRBD1 (6 bases). The CDR3 length is 16 residues. The V and J ends lost 0 bases and 2 bases respectively, with 8 bases between them. Germline V gene lookup returns CDR1 SEHNR and CDR2 FQNEAQ (reference sequence). The DNA of the CDR3 is TGTGCCAGCAGCTTAGCGGGGGCCCCTGGGGCCAACGTCCTGACTTTC. This gives the protein CASSLAGAPGANVLTF.

The V call is TRBV18, the J call TRBJ2-1, with 7 bases that match TRBD1. In germline, CDR1 is KGHSH, CDR2 LQKENI. The CDR3 consists of 14 residues. V shed 4 bases and J 8 bases; nucleotides not matched to a gene: 8. CDR3: CASSQSNRGDEQFF. In DNA, the CDR3 is TGTGCCAGCTCACAGTCAAACAGGGGAGATGAGCAGTTCTTC. The full variable domain, with the rest looked up from reference TRBV18 and TRBJ2-1, is NAGVMQNPRHLVRRRGQEARLRCSPMKGHSHVYWYRQLPEEGLKFMVYLQKENIIDESGMPKERFSAEFPKEGPSILRIQQVVRGDSAAYFCASSQSNRGDEQFFGPGTRLTVL.

The CDR3 reads CASSRLLRQGGYNEQFF. In DNA form, the CDR3 reads TGTGCCAGCAGTAGGCTACTCCGACAGGGTGGCTACAATGAGCAGTTCTTC. The rearrangement uses TRBV27 and TRBJ2-1; TRBD1 matches at 7 bases. V lost 5 bases and J lost 3; bases outside the gene matches: 13. This CDR3 spans 17 amino acids. Per the germline V gene, CDR1 is MNHEY and CDR2 is SMNVEV (reference sequence).